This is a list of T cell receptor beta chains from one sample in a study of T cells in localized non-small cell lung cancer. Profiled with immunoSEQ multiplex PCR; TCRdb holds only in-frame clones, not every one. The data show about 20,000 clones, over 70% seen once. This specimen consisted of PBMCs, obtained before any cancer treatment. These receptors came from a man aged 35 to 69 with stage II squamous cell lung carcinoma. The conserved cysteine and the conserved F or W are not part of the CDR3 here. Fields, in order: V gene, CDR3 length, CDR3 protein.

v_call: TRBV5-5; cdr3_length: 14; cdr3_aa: ASSTGLAVYTDTQY
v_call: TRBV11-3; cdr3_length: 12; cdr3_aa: ASSLGRENTEAF
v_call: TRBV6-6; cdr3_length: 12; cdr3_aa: ASSPSGLLGEQY
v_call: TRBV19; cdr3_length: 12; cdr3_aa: ASSPNGLNTEAF
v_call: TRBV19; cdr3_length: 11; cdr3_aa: ASSRSSYNEQF
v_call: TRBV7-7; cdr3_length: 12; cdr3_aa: ASSQVVRSYEQY
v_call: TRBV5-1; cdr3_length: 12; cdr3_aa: ASSLGSGTDTQY
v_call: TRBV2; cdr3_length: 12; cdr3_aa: ASTRQTGPYEQY
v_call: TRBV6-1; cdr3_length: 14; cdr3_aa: ASSEGQASRTDTQY
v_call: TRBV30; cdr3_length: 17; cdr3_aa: AWSSSRGQEYYSNQPQH
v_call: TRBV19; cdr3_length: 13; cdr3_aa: ASSVLSGGNTEAF
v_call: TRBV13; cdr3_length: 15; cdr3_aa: ASSRGTSGRRRHEQY
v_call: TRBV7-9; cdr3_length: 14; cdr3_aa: ASSTPTGESSYEQY
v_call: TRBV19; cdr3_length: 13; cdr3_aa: ASSSIGEPNEKLF
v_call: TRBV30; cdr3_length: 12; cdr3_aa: AWTHSTRTDTQY
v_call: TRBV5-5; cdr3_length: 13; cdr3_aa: ASSLGGQINYGYT
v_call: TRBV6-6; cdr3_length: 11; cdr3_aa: ASCQGAGYGYT
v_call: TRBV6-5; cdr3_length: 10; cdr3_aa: ASSNRRNGYT
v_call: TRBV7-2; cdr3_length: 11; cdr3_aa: ASSLVGGQPQH
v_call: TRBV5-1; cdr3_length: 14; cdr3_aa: ASSGQLAGTTDTQY
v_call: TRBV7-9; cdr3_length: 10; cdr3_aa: ASNALLGTQY
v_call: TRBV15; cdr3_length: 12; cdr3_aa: ATSRELRENTIY
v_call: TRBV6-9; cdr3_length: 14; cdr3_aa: ASSPYPGGYGETQY
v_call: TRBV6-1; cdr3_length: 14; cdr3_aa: ASSEGTSGRRDTQY
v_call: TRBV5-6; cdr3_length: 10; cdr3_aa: ASSLDNNEQF
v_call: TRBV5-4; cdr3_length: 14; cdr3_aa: ASSLGSGGPTYEQY
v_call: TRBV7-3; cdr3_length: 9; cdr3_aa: ASTDNSPLH
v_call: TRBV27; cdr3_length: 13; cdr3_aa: ASSLDSDGNTEAF
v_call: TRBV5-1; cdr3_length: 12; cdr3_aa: ASSLESVSSIQY
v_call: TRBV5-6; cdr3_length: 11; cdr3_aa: ASSLIGTDTQY
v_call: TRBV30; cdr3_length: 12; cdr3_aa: AWSPAGAPQPQH
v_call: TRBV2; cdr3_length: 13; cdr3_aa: ASSEDRSSYNEQF
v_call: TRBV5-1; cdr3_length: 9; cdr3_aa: ASSLRETQY
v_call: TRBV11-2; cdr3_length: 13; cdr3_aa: ASSLDPSGNNEQF
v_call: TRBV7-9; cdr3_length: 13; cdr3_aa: ASSSLDGSTDTQY